These 32 T cell receptor beta chains were sequenced from one sample in a study of blood T cell repertoires in COVID-19. The protocol was immunoSEQ multiplex PCR, while the TCRdb copy is restricted to in-frame clones and leaves out a portion. The sample shows 150,000 to 170,000 clones, 65% to 90% of them seen only once. Source material: peripheral blood. These receptors originate from a woman aged 55-70 years with COVID-19, enrolled during active disease.

This clone was seen a single time. The V and J genes are TRBV29-1 and TRBJ2-4; D might be TRBD2 (5 bases). CDR3 length equals 15 residues. V was cut by 6 bases and J by 0 bases, with 15 bases left in between. CDR1 is SQVTM and CDR2 is ANQGSEA in the germline V gene. The CDR3 region is CSVRAADLAKNIQYF. In DNA, the CDR3 is TGCAGCGTCCGAGCGGCGGACCTAGCCAAAAACATTCAGTACTTC. The full variable domain, its missing parts supplied by reference TRBV29-1 and TRBJ2-4, is SAVISQKPSRDICQRGTSLTIQCQVDSQVTMMFWYRQQPGQSLTLIATANQGSEATYESGFVIDKFPISRPNLTFSTLTVSNMSPEDSSIYLCSVRAADLAKNIQYFGAGTRLSVL.

This rearrangement joins TRBV27 to TRBJ2-3; no definite D call. Germline values: CDR1 MNHEY, CDR2 SMNVEV (reference sequence). The CDR3 is 13 amino acids. Trimming left V 6 bases short and J 0 bases short, with 7 bases between. The CDR3 region is CASRGASTDTQYF. The DNA for the CDR3 is TGTGCCAGCAGAGGAGCTAGCACAGATACGCAGTATTTT.

This chain joins TRBV11-2 and TRBJ2-7; no definite D call. The V end was cut by 7 bases, the J end by 1 base, with 17 bases between. Germline V gives CDR1 SGHAT, CDR2 FQNNGV. The CDR3 sequence is 15 residues long. The CDR3 region has the DNA TGTGCCAGCATCCCATTCAAACCGGAGTCCTACGAGCAGTACTTC. This sequence encodes CASIPFKPESYEQYF. Filled out from reference TRBV11-2 and TRBJ2-7, the complete variable domain reads EAGVAQSPRYKIIEKRQSVAFWCNPISGHATLYWYQQILGQGPKLLIQFQNNGVVDDSQLPKDRFSAERLKGVDSTLKIQPAKLEDSAVYLCASIPFKPESYEQYFGPGTRLTVT.

The chain has TRBV19 and TRBJ1-1; D remains ambiguous. The CDR3 has 11 amino acids. V lost 5 bases, J lost 5 bases, and 6 bases lay in between. Germline V lookup: CDR1 LNHDA, CDR2 SQIVND (reference sequence). The CDR3 DNA is TGTGCCAGTAGTCCCGGTACTGAAGCTTTCTTT. Translated: CASSPGTEAFF. Based on the CDR3 plus reference TRBV19 and TRBJ1-1, the full variable domain is DGGITQSPKYLFRKEGQNVTLSCEQNLNHDAMYWYRQDPGQGLRLIYYSQIVNDFQKGDIAEGYSVSREKKESFPLTVTSAQKNPTAFYLCASSPGTEAFFGQGTRLTVV.

The V gene is TRBV7-6, the J gene TRBJ1-6; no clear D. Germline CDR1 is SGHVS and CDR2 is FNYEAQ. The CDR3 loop spans 15 amino acids. V was pared by 5 bases and J by 5 bases, with 13 bases between. CDR3 bases: TGTGCCAGCAGCCTACTGGGCCAAAATAATTCACCCCTCCACTTT. The encoded protein is CASSLLGQNNSPLHF.

The genes are TRBV5-1 and TRBJ1-1, with a weak D call TRBD1 (5 bases). Trimming left V 0 bases short and J 6 bases short, with 12 bases between. Germline V CDR1 and CDR2: SGHRS, YFSETQ. The CDR3 runs to 14 residues. The CDR3 spells CASSLAVSTAEAFF. The CDR3 DNA reads TGCGCCAGCAGCTTGGCTGTCTCGACAGCTGAAGCTTTCTTT.

This clone showed up just a few times. The chain joins TRBV28 to TRBJ1-6; D is perhaps TRBD1 (6 bases). The CDR3 is 15 amino acids. Trimming shortened V by 5 bases and J by 14 bases, and 22 bases separated the two germline ends. The germline gives CDR1 MDHEN, CDR2 SYDVKM. CDR3 nucleotides: TGTGCCAGCAGTCCGCCGGACAGTCGTCGCGTGGCCCTCCACTTT. Amino acid sequence: CASSPPDSRRVALHF.

The V and J genes are TRBV28 and TRBJ1-1; 7 bases agree with TRBD1. After removal of 7 bases from V and 4 bases from J, the junction contained 21 bases not matched to a gene. In germline, CDR1 is MDHEN, CDR2 SYDVKM. CDR3 length: 18 amino acids. The CDR3 here is CASITRTGVGVRGTEAFF. As DNA, the CDR3 is TGTGCCAGCATTACAAGGACAGGAGTTGGGGTAAGAGGCACTGAAGCTTTCTTT.

This rearrangement joins TRBV2 to TRBJ2-5, with D uncertain. V lost 2 bases, J lost 1 base, and 8 bases lay in between. Germline V gives CDR1 SNHLY, CDR2 FYNNEI. This CDR3 contains 14 residues. The CDR3 sequence: CASSESKLQETQYF. DNA for the CDR3: TGTGCCAGCAGTGAATCCAAACTCCAAGAGACCCAGTACTTC.

The V gene is TRBV2, the J gene TRBJ1-5, with a weak D call TRBD1 (6 bases). The CDR3 length is 15 residues. The germline CDR1 and CDR2 sequences are SNHLY and FYNNEI. V lost 5 bases and J 0 bases, leaving 11 bases between the germline ends. CDR3 in amino acids: CASSPGTNSNQPQHF. CDR3 coding DNA: TGTGCCAGCAGTCCTGGGACAAATAGCAATCAGCCCCAGCATTTT. Filled out from reference TRBV2 and TRBJ1-5, the complete variable domain reads EPEVTQTPSHQVTQMGQEVILRCVPISNHLYFYWYRQILGQKVEFLVSFYNNEISEKSEIFDDQFSVERPDGSNFTLKIRSTKLEDSAMYFCASSPGTNSNQPQHFGDGTRLSIL.

The chain recombines TRBV4-2 with TRBJ1-6; a weak D match, TRBD1 (6 bases). Germline V gene sequence: CDR1 LGHNA, CDR2 YNFKEQ. This CDR3 region has 15 residues. Trimming removed 4 bases from V and 5 bases from J, with 12 bases in between. CDR3 DNA: TGTGCCAGCAGCCCGCTACAGGGAAATAATTCACCCCTCCACTTT. Its translation: CASSPLQGNNSPLHF.

V and J are TRBV5-1 and TRBJ2-3; tentatively, D is TRBD2 (7 bases). This CDR3 spans 20 amino acids. V was shortened by 2 bases and J by 1 base, with 26 bases between the two germline ends. Germline V gene data show CDR1 as SGHRS and CDR2 as YFSETQ. The CDR3 sequence: CASSLNQGRGRSLGTDTQYF. In nucleotides, the CDR3 is TGCGCCAGCAGCTTAAATCAGGGGAGGGGTCGGTCCCTGGGCACAGATACGCAGTATTTT.

V gene TRBV30 combines with J gene TRBJ1-5, with 7 bases aligning to TRBD1. Germline lookup yields CDR1 GTSNPN and CDR2 SVGIG (reference sequence). Trimming removed 5 bases from V and 6 bases from J; junction bases left unmatched: 7. This CDR3 is 13 amino acids long. In DNA, the CDR3 is TGTGCCTGGGCACAGGGGTCTTCTCAGCCCCAGCATTTT. Protein sequence: CAWAQGSSQPQHF. Full variable domain (rest looked up from reference TRBV30 and TRBJ1-5): SQTIHQWPATLVQPVGSPLSLECTVEGTSNPNLYWYRQAAGRGLQLLFYSVGIGQISSEVPQNLSASRPQDRQFILSSKKLLLSDSGFYLCAWAQGSSQPQHFGDGTRLSIL.

The gene calls are TRBV11-2 and TRBJ1-2; maybe TRBD1 (5 bases). Looked up from germline, CDR1 is SGHAT and CDR2 is FQNNGV. There are 15 residues in the CDR3. Trimming took off 1 base at V and 4 bases at J, with 13 bases between the two ends. CDR3 DNA: TGTGCCAGCAGCTTAGGGGGCGGTGTTAGCTATGGCTACACCTTC. It specifies CASSLGGGVSYGYTF.

J is TRBJ2-1 and V is TRBV5-1, with TRBD1 matching over 9 bases. Per the germline V gene, CDR1 is SGHRS and CDR2 is YFSETQ. The CDR3 totals 15 residues. V was clipped by 4 bases and J by 2 bases; unmatched bases: 4. The CDR3 bases are TGCGCCAGCAGCGCAGGACAGGGGCCCTACAATGAGCAGTTCTTC. It codes for CASSAGQGPYNEQFF.

J is TRBJ2-1 and V is TRBV6-6, with 7 nucleotides matching TRBD2. The ends lost 10 bases at V and 3 bases at J; junction bases unmatched: 15. This CDR3 contains 16 residues. Germline V gives CDR1 MNHNY, CDR2 SVGAGI (reference sequence). CDR3 region: CATTRERLADYNEQFF. The CDR3 DNA follows: TGTGCCACTACAAGAGAGCGGCTAGCGGACTACAATGAGCAGTTCTTC.

In this sample, this clone turned up once. This chain joins TRBV7-3 and TRBJ2-1; the D gene is possibly TRBD2 (6 bases). Germline V gene data show CDR1 as SGHTA and CDR2 as FQGTGA. Trimming left V 3 bases short and J 7 bases short, with 16 bases between. The CDR3 consists of 15 residues. The CDR3 sequence is CASSFQLARGNEQFF. The CDR3, as DNA: TGTGCCAGCAGCTTCCAACTAGCTCGGGGGAATGAGCAGTTCTTC. The complete variable domain, with remaining parts taken from reference TRBV7-3 and TRBJ2-1, reads GAGVSQTPSNKVTEKGKYVELRCDPISGHTALYWYRQSLGQGPEFLIYFQGTGAADDSGLPNDRFFAVRPEGSVSTLKIQRTERGDSAVYLCASSFQLARGNEQFFGPGTRLTVL.

This chain links TRBV5-1 with TRBJ2-2; 8 bases fit TRBD2. The trim removed 4 bases at V and 7 bases at J, leaving 9 bases unmatched. The CDR3 is 15 amino acids. The germline V gene has CDR1 SGHRS and CDR2 YFSETQ. CDR3 in DNA: TGCGCCAGCAGCCTTCGAGCGGGAGCCAACGGGGAGCTGTTTTTT. Protein product: CASSLRAGANGELFF.

V is TRBV29-1 and J is TRBJ2-4; tentatively, D is TRBD2 (6 bases). The CDR3 has 14 residues. The V and J ends lost 3 bases and 3 bases respectively, with 12 bases between them. Germline CDR1 and CDR2: SQVTM and ANQGSEA. CDR3 residues: CSVEGSGDKNIQYF. In DNA, the CDR3 is TGCAGCGTTGAGGGTAGCGGCGACAAAAACATTCAGTACTTC. Using reference TRBV29-1 and TRBJ2-4 for the parts outside the CDR3, the full variable domain is SAVISQKPSRDICQRGTSLTIQCQVDSQVTMMFWYRQQPGQSLTLIATANQGSEATYESGFVIDKFPISRPNLTFSTLTVSNMSPEDSSIYLCSVEGSGDKNIQYFGAGTRLSVL.

The V gene is TRBV9, the J gene TRBJ1-1; D not resolved. There are 14 residues in the CDR3. V was clipped by 0 bases and J by 8 bases, with 14 bases between them. Germline CDR1 and CDR2: SGDLS and YYNGEE. CDR3 protein: CASSVATEPSEAFF. Here the CDR3 DNA reads TGTGCCAGCAGCGTAGCTACTGAGCCCTCCGAAGCTTTCTTT. The complete variable domain, with remaining parts taken from reference TRBV9 and TRBJ1-1, reads DSGVTQTPKHLITATGQRVTLRCSPRSGDLSVYWYQQSLDQGLQFLIQYYNGEERAKGNILERFSAQQFPDLHSELNLSSLELGDSALYFCASSVATEPSEAFFGQGTRLTVV.

V gene TRBV2 combines with J gene TRBJ1-2; D gene unclear. Germline V gene lookup returns CDR1 SNHLY and CDR2 FYNNEI. V was pared by 8 bases and J by 1 base, with 11 bases between. The CDR3 has 13 residues. The CDR3 nucleotides are TGTGCCAGCGCTGGACTGGGTAACTATGGCTACACCTTC. This encodes CASAGLGNYGYTF.

The gene calls are TRBV27 and TRBJ2-7; TRBD2 matches at 15 bases. J lost 5 bases, V lost 3 bases, and 8 bases had no gene match. The germline gives CDR1 MNHEY, CDR2 SMNVEV (reference sequence). CDR3 size: 17 residues. The CDR3 sequence is CASSFWTSGRAIHEQYF. CDR3 nucleotides: TGTGCCAGCAGTTTCTGGACTAGCGGGAGGGCTATCCACGAGCAGTACTTC.

The count of this clone is one. This sequence joins TRBV27 and TRBJ2-2; 9 bases line up with TRBD2. J lost 8 bases, V lost 6 bases, and 10 bases had no gene match. This CDR3 spans 15 amino acids. CDR1 MNHEY and CDR2 SMNVEV come from the germline V gene (reference sequence). The CDR3 spells CASRPPGLASGELFF. CDR3 coding DNA: TGTGCCAGCAGGCCCCCGGGACTAGCTTCTGGGGAGCTGTTTTTT.

This chain uses TRBV15 with TRBJ2-5; no firm D call. The CDR3 contains 14 residues. Trimming pared 3 bases from V and 1 base from J, leaving 9 bases between. The germline V gene has CDR1 LNHNV and CDR2 YYDKDF (reference sequence). CDR3 coding DNA: TGTGCCACCAGCAGGTGGCAGATCCAAGAGACCCAGTACTTC. Translation gives CATSRWQIQETQYF.

This chain joins TRBV5-5 and TRBJ2-1; TRBD1 matches at 7 bases. CDR3 length: 17 residues. Germline V gene sequence: CDR1 SGHKS, CDR2 YYEKEE (reference sequence). Trimming took 1 base from V and 0 from J; bases not matched to a gene: 7. The CDR3 reads CASSLRLTGSSYNEQFF. CDR3 bases: TGTGCCAGCAGCTTGCGGCTGACAGGGAGCTCCTACAATGAGCAGTTCTTC.

This rearrangement joins TRBV19 to TRBJ1-1; D remains ambiguous. Germline loops: CDR1 LNHDA, CDR2 SQIVND (reference sequence). The CDR3 is 13 residues long. V lost 9 bases and J lost 0, with 11 bases in between. For the CDR3, the DNA is TGTGCCAGCACTCCGGGAATGAACACTGAAGCTTTCTTT. It encodes CASTPGMNTEAFF.

This rearrangement joins TRBV10-1 to TRBJ1-1; D remains ambiguous. This CDR3 is 13 amino acids long. Trimming removed 3 bases from V and 5 bases from J, with 10 bases in between. The germline gives CDR1 WNHNN, CDR2 SYGVQD (reference sequence). CDR3 in amino acids: CASSDRRITEAFF. In DNA form, the CDR3 reads TGCGCCAGCAGTGATCGGAGGATAACTGAAGCTTTCTTT.

This chain connects TRBV5-4 to TRBJ1-1; no definite D call. The CDR3 covers 13 residues. The V end was cut by 3 bases, the J end by 1 base, with 7 bases between. Germline V gene lookup returns CDR1 SGHNT and CDR2 YYREEE (reference sequence). The CDR3 nucleotides read TGTGCCAGCAGCTCCCTACGGAACACTGAAGCTTTCTTT. Protein sequence: CASSSLRNTEAFF.

This clone was observed a single time. The V and J genes are TRBV5-1 and TRBJ1-6, with 7 bases aligning to TRBD1. J lost 8 bases, V lost 4 bases, and 12 bases had no gene match. Germline lookup yields CDR1 SGHRS and CDR2 YFSETQ. This CDR3 spans 16 amino acids. The CDR3 coding sequence is TGCGCCAGCAGCCCGCTTGCTAAGCAGGGGGATTCACCCCTCCACTTT. Protein product: CASSPLAKQGDSPLHF. Based on the CDR3 plus reference TRBV5-1 and TRBJ1-6, the full variable domain is KAGVTQTPRYLIKTRGQQVTLSCSPISGHRSVSWYQQTPGQGLQFLFEYFSETQRNKGNFPGRFSGRQFSNSRSEMNVSTLELGDSALYLCASSPLAKQGDSPLHFGNGTRLTVT.

V and J are TRBV27 and TRBJ2-2; maybe TRBD2 (6 bases). Germline V gene data show CDR1 as MNHEY and CDR2 as SMNVEV (reference sequence). CDR3 length: 15 amino acids. V lost 1 base to trimming and J lost 3 bases, with 9 bases between them. The CDR3 coding sequence is TGTGCCAGCAGTTTATGGCGGGAATACACCGGGGAGCTGTTTTTT. It codes for CASSLWREYTGELFF.

The chain combines TRBV2 with TRBJ1-2; a weak D match, TRBD1 (6 bases). CDR1 SNHLY and CDR2 FYNNEI come from the germline V gene. The V end was cut by 6 bases, the J end by 4 bases, with 12 bases between. The CDR3 runs 13 residues. The CDR3 DNA is TGTGCCAGCAGGAGACAGGATCTCTATGGCTACACCTTC. Its translation is CASRRQDLYGYTF.

CDR3 amino acids: CASSPRTDTEAFF. In DNA form, the CDR3 reads TGTGCCAGCTCACCAAGGACAGACACTGAAGCTTTCTTT. The chain uses TRBV18 and TRBJ1-1, with D perhaps matching TRBD1 (6 bases). Looked up from germline, CDR1 is KGHSH and CDR2 is LQKENI. The V and J ends lost 2 bases and 3 bases respectively, with 7 bases between them. This CDR3 contains 13 residues.